This TCR beta chain was sequenced during a study of cytomegalovirus exposure and HLA in healthy donors. Concerning this clone itself: Its antigen is not known.

Study results and caveats: Reports state that TCR beta sequences accurately predicted most subjects' HLA-A and HLA-B alleles.

Germline lookup yields CDR1 SGDLS and CDR2 YYNGEE. The CDR3 is made up of 15 amino acids. The PCR made use of 60 Vbeta and 13 Jbeta primers. Using immunoSEQ multiplex PCR, the repertoire was profiled, and TCRdb retains in-frame clones only, with some absent. The data show under 200,000 clones, about 85% seen once. The sample taken for sequencing was PBMCs. V and J are TRBV9 and TRBJ2-5; a weak D match, TRBD1 (6 bases). The J call may not be correct, given that the DNA end is closer to TRBJ2-7. The receptor was derived from a boy aged 2 to 10 in good health and CMV-seronegative. CDR3 region: CASSVGAGVTYEQYF. The CDR3 DNA reads TGTGCCAGCAGCGTAGGGGCAGGGGTCACCTACGAGCAGTACTTC.